Listed here are 2 T cell receptor beta chains from one sample, sequenced in a study of glioma-infiltrating T cells. The iRepertoire nested amplicon-rescue multiplex PCR amplified TCR alpha and beta CDR3s from RNA. Using its own MiXCR run on the multiplex PCR reads, TCRdb lists one record per CDR3 protein. The sample has about 400,000 distinct CDR3 sequences; 41% are singletons. Sequencing was done on a sample of glioma tissue, nonneoplastic brain tissue, or PBMCs (not recorded which). Every receptor here comes from a human donor with low-grade glioma or glioblastoma, undergoing nonglioma brain surgery, or in good health (not recorded which).

This clonotype has more than one count but fewer than ten. The chain combines TRBV7-2 with TRBJ1-5; D possibly corresponds to TRBD1 (6 bases). This CDR3 contains 14 residues. Between the trimmed V and J ends, which lost 7 bases and 2 bases, there was a span of 12 bases. The V gene's germline CDR1 is SGHTA and CDR2 FQGNSA. The CDR3 is CASNLAGGNQPQHF. The DNA for the CDR3 is TGTGCCAGCAATTTGGCAGGGGGCAATCAGCCCCAGCATTTT.

A note on this clonotype: One end of the junction is discordant with germline, which a read error may explain. The chain carries TRBV10-2 and TRBJ1-6; no clear D. CDR3 length equals 17 residues. Germline V gene lookup returns CDR1 WSHSY and CDR2 SAAADI. The CDR3 sequence: CASSYSLSPVGNSPLHF. The CDR3 nucleotides are TGTGCCAGCAGTTACAGTCTTTCCCCAGTGGGTAATTCACCCCTCCACTTT.